This is a list of T cell receptor beta chains from one sample in a study of patients and donors after allogeneic stem cell transplantation. TCRdb ran MiXCR on the RT-PCR reads and lists one entry per CDR3 protein. Of approximately 31,000 distinct CDR3 sequences in the sample, 37% were seen once. Sample: blood, either unsorted or a sorted T cell fraction (not recorded which). The receptors derive from a human donor who was either an allogeneic HSCT recipient or a stem cell or donor lymphocyte infusion donor (not recorded which). It is not recorded whose cells these are; they may come from a transplant donor. Both conserved end residues are part of each CDR3. The D gene is left open where the match is weak. Clone size is stated in some rows and not others, as once, few, many or a class when expanded.

d_gene	j_gene	abundance	v_gene	CDR3aa	CDR3nt
TRBD2	TRBJ2-2	few	TRBV7-2	CASSALGLAAGELFF	TGTGCCAGCAGCGCCTTGGGACTAGCCGCCGGGGAGCTGTTTTTT
NA	TRBJ1-6	many	TRBV12-3/TRBV12-4	CASSPVPGSPLHF	TGTGCCAGCAGCCCTGTCCCGGGCTCACCCCTCCACTTT
NA	TRBJ1-1	NA	TRBV20-1	CSPYKGLGGEAFF	TGCAGTCCCTATAAGGGACTGGGAGGTGAAGCTTTCTTT
NA	TRBJ1-5	NA	TRBV6-2/TRBV6-3	CASREYNQPQHF	TGTGCCAGCAGGGAATACAATCAGCCCCAGCATTTT
NA	TRBJ1-1	many	TRBV20-1	CSGAGEHTEAFF	TGCAGTGGGGCCGGGGAACACACTGAAGCTTTCTTT
TRBD1	TRBJ1-5	NA	TRBV19	CASSTGTGQGVQPQHF	TGTGCCAGTAGTACCGGAACGGGACAGGGGGTTCAGCCCCAGCATTTT
NA	TRBJ1-5	NA	TRBV7-9	CASSWGEQPQHF	TGTGCCAGCAGCTGGGGGGAACAGCCCCAGCATTTT
NA	TRBJ1-3	NA	TRBV29-1	CSVAGTLGNTIYF	TGCAGCGTAGCCGGGACCCTTGGAAACACCATATATTTT
NA	TRBJ1-1	few	TRBV7-9	CASSFPSRGLTEAFF	TGTGCCAGCAGCTTCCCGTCCAGGGGACTGACTGAAGCTTTCTTT
NA	TRBJ1-5	few	TRBV7-2	CASSLGSGPWTQPQHF	TGTGCCAGCAGCTTAGGCTCGGGACCCTGGACTCAGCCCCAGCATTTT
NA	TRBJ2-2	NA	TRBV29-1	CSVSETGRTGELFF	TGCAGCGTCTCGGAGACAGGGAGGACCGGGGAGCTGTTTTTT
NA	TRBJ1-5	NA	TRBV15	CATSVRGSNQPQHF	TGTGCCACCAGCGTGCGGGGGAGCAATCAGCCCCAGCATTTT
NA	TRBJ2-5	NA	TRBV9	CASSVGSRETQYF	TGTGCCAGCAGCGTAGGTAGCAGGGAGACCCAGTACTTC
NA	TRBJ1-2	few	TRBV10-3	CAISDQSYGYTF	TGTGCCATCAGTGATCAGTCCTATGGCTACACCTTC
TRBD1	TRBJ2-6	NA	TRBV4-3	CASSRDRGSGANVLTF	TGCGCCAGCAGCAGGGACAGGGGCTCTGGGGCCAACGTCCTGACTTTC
NA	TRBJ1-4	many	TRBV4-3	CASGQGFGEKLFF	TGCGCCAGCGGGCAGGGGTTCGGGGAAAAACTGTTTTTT
TRBD1	TRBJ2-3	NA	TRBV7-2	CASSLGTGGFKTQYF	TGTGCCAGCAGCTTAGGGACAGGGGGCTTCAAAACGCAGTATTTT
NA	TRBJ2-5	NA	TRBV7-2	CASSPLRGETQYF	TGTGCCAGCAGCCCCTTACGGGGGGAGACCCAGTACTTC
NA	TRBJ1-2	NA	TRBV12-3/TRBV12-4	CASTDGTGYGYTF	TGTGCCAGCACCGACGGGACGGGGTATGGCTACACCTTC
NA	TRBJ1-5	many	TRBV10-3	CAISESRQPDQPQHF	TGTGCCATCAGTGAGTCACGGCAGCCGGATCAGCCCCAGCATTTT
NA	TRBJ2-5	NA	TRBV30	CAWSVPGRGETQYF	TGTGCCTGGAGTGTACCCGGGAGAGGAGAGACCCAGTACTTC
NA	TRBJ2-1	many	TRBV29-1	CSVEPSRGSGPFF	TGCAGCGTTGAACCCTCGAGGGGCTCTGGTCCGTTCTTC
TRBD1	TRBJ1-5	few	TRBV5-6	CASSFYPGQVNQPQHF	TGTGCCAGCAGCTTTTATCCGGGACAGGTCAATCAGCCCCAGCATTTT
NA	TRBJ2-1	NA	TRBV25-1	CASSEFTTVGNEQFF	TGTGCCAGCAGTGAGTTCACAACCGTAGGCAATGAGCAGTTCTTC
NA	TRBJ1-2	few	TRBV4-3	CASSANFNYGYTF	TGCGCCAGCAGCGCTAACTTTAACTATGGCTACACCTTC
TRBD2	TRBJ2-1	NA	TRBV20-1	CSAQRIAGVSYNEQFF	TGCAGTGCTCAACGGATAGCGGGAGTCTCCTACAATGAGCAGTTCTTC
TRBD2	TRBJ2-1	many	TRBV20-1	CSASPSPGLAVYNEQFF	TGCAGTGCTAGCCCAAGCCCGGGACTAGCGGTTTACAATGAGCAGTTCTTC
NA	TRBJ1-1	NA	TRBV7-2	CASSFWGNTEAFF	TGTGCCAGCAGCTTCTGGGGAAACACTGAAGCTTTCTTT
NA	TRBJ1-2	few	TRBV9	CASSAPRGSSYGYTF	TGTGCCAGCAGCGCCCCGAGAGGATCGTCCTATGGCTACACCTTC
TRBD2	TRBJ2-7	NA	TRBV5-4	CASSLPGLAIGEQYF	TGTGCCAGCAGCTTACCGGGACTAGCGATCGGCGAGCAGTACTTC
NA	TRBJ1-3	many	TRBV5-1	CASSWGGSSGNTIYF	TGCGCCAGCAGCTGGGGAGGGAGCTCTGGAAACACCATATATTTT
NA	TRBJ1-3	NA	TRBV6-5	CASRRRGSTLSGNTIYF	TGTGCCAGCCGGCGCAGGGGTAGCACTCTCTCTGGAAACACCATATATTTT